The 26 T cell receptor beta chains below were found in one sample sequenced in a study of cytomegalovirus exposure and HLA in healthy donors. It was with 60 Vbeta and 13 Jbeta primers that the PCR ran. Sequencing used immunoSEQ multiplex PCR; TCRdb keeps in-frame clones, though not all of them. This sample carries about 130,000 clones, about 74% of them seen once, and the ten largest clones take over 0.9%. Specimen: PBMCs. Receptor source: a woman aged 55-69 years in good health and CMV-seronegative.

The chain uses TRBV6-5 and TRBJ2-3; D unclear. The germline V and J ends were trimmed by 0 bases and 0 bases, with 10 bases remaining between them. The germline V gene has CDR1 MNHEY and CDR2 SVGAGI. This CDR3 region has 16 residues. The CDR3 loop reads CASSYSNSPSTDTQYF. The DNA of the CDR3 is TGTGCCAGCAGTTACTCGAACAGTCCTAGCACAGATACGCAGTATTTT.

The chain employs TRBV27 and TRBJ1-1; 11 nucleotides align to TRBD1. Germline V lookup: CDR1 MNHEY, CDR2 SMNVEV (reference sequence). The CDR3 length is 15 residues. J lost 0 bases, V lost 4 bases, and 1 base had no gene match. As DNA, the CDR3 is TGTGCCAGCAGTTCGGGACAGGGGGTGAACACTGAAGCTTTCTTT. Its protein product is CASSSGQGVNTEAFF.

J is TRBJ1-1 and V is TRBV30; D ambiguous. This CDR3 spans 14 amino acids. Germline values: CDR1 GTSNPN, CDR2 SVGIG (reference sequence). The V gene lost 0 bases and the J gene lost 2 bases, with 10 bases spanning the gap. The CDR3 loop is CAWSVWLANTEAFF. The DNA for the CDR3 is TGTGCCTGGAGTGTATGGCTAGCCAACACTGAAGCTTTCTTT.

This clone has more than one count but fewer than ten. The genes are TRBV28 and TRBJ1-4; 9 bases line up with TRBD1. The germline V gene encodes CDR1 MDHEN and CDR2 SYDVKM. Trimming cost V 3 bases and J 3 bases; bases outside gene matches: 5. The CDR3 extends over 16 amino acids. Here the CDR3 reads CASSFQTGGANEKLFF. Here the CDR3 DNA reads TGTGCCAGCAGTTTTCAGACAGGGGGGGCTAATGAAAAACTGTTTTTT. Full variable domain (rest looked up from reference TRBV28 and TRBJ1-4): DVKVTQSSRYLVKRTGEKVFLECVQDMDHENMFWYRQDPGLGLRLIYFSYDVKMKEKGDIPEGYSVSREKKERFSLILESASTNQTSMYLCASSFQTGGANEKLFFGSGTQLSVL.

This clone was seen a few times. The chain combines TRBV5-4 with TRBJ2-7; 10 bases align to TRBD2. Per the germline V gene, CDR1 is SGHNT and CDR2 is YYREEE (reference sequence). Trimming took 1 base from V and 0 from J; bases not matched to a gene: 1. CDR3 size: 15 residues. This CDR3 is CASSLLAGGSYEQYF. The CDR3 bases are TGTGCCAGCAGCTTGTTAGCGGGGGGCTCCTACGAGCAGTACTTC. The entire variable domain, with the rest obtained from reference TRBV5-4 and TRBJ2-7, is as follows: ETGVTQSPTHLIKTRGQQVTLRCSSQSGHNTVSWYQQALGQGPQFIFQYYREEENGRGNFPPRFSGLQFPNYSSELNVNALELDDSALYLCASSLLAGGSYEQYFGPGTRLTVT.

This chain's CDR3 is CASTDGTGSFNEQFF. The CDR3 DNA sequence: TGTGCCAGTACCGACGGGACAGGGTCTTTCAATGAGCAGTTCTTC. This sequence joins TRBV19 and TRBJ2-1; TRBD1 matches 9 bases. Germline V gives CDR1 LNHDA, CDR2 SQIVND (reference sequence). J gave up 6 bases and V 7 bases, and 10 bases lay outside the gene matches. This CDR3 contains 15 residues.

This clone was recorded only once. This sequence joins TRBV7-8 and TRBJ2-1; the match to TRBD2 covers 11 bases. The CDR3 is 15 amino acids. Germline V lookup: CDR1 SGHVS, CDR2 FQNEAQ. V lost 5 bases, J lost 9 bases, and 9 bases stayed unmatched. In DNA, the CDR3 is TGTGCCAGCAGCGAGGGCGGGACTAGCGGACTTGAGCAGTTCTTC. Translation: CASSEGGTSGLEQFF.

The chain links TRBV2 to TRBJ1-5; 10 bases map to TRBD1. The CDR3 has 15 amino acids. Trimming removed 6 bases from V and 2 bases from J; junction bases left unmatched: 4. Germline V gene sequence: CDR1 SNHLY, CDR2 FYNNEI. CDR3 DNA: TGTGCCAGCAGCACCGGGACAGGGGGCAATCAGCCCCAGCATTTT. As protein: CASSTGTGGNQPQHF.

V usage is TRBV18 and J usage is TRBJ2-1, with D perhaps matching TRBD2 (5 bases). The CDR3 consists of 15 residues. Trimming pared 0 bases from V and 2 bases from J, leaving 8 bases between. Germline V CDR1 and CDR2: KGHSH, LQKENI. The CDR3 reads CASSPPSGAYNEQFF. CDR3 DNA sequence: TGTGCCAGCTCACCACCCTCCGGGGCCTACAATGAGCAGTTCTTC.

This chain joins TRBV6-5 and TRBJ2-7, with TRBD1 as a possible D gene (6 bases). This CDR3 contains 15 residues. Germline lookup yields CDR1 MNHEY and CDR2 SVGAGI. V was clipped by 2 bases and J by 4 bases, with 15 bases between them. For the CDR3, the DNA is TGTGCCAGCAGTTACGTGGCAGGGGAAACTTACGAGCAGTACTTC. Its protein is CASSYVAGETYEQYF.

This clone was found many times. CDR3 in DNA: TGTGCCAGCAGCTTAGACGAGGCCGCCGGGGAGCTGTTTTTT. Its protein product is CASSLDEAAGELFF. The J gene is TRBJ2-2, the V gene TRBV13; unclear D gene. The germline gives CDR1 PRHDT, CDR2 FYEKMQ (reference sequence). CDR3 length: 14 amino acids. Trimming took 1 base from V and 6 from J, leaving 9 bases between them. Drawing the rest from reference TRBV13 and TRBJ2-2, the complete variable domain is AAGVIQSPRHLIKEKRETATLKCYPIPRHDTVYWYQQGPGQDPQFLISFYEKMQSDKGSIPDRFSAQQFSDYHSELNMSSLELGDSALYFCASSLDEAAGELFFGEGSRLTVL.

The chain employs TRBV28 and TRBJ1-2, with 12 bases matching TRBD1. The CDR3 sequence is 18 residues long. After removal of 6 bases from V and 12 bases from J, the junction contained 23 bases not matched to a gene. Per the germline V gene, CDR1 is MDHEN and CDR2 is SYDVKM. CDR3 residues: CASSPFGDRGRYQGGHTF. Here the CDR3 DNA reads TGTGCCAGCAGCCCGTTTGGGGACAGGGGGCGTTATCAGGGAGGTCACACCTTC.

This chain links TRBV10-3 with TRBJ2-5; TRBD1 is a possible D gene (6 bases). The J call could be wrong; TRBJ2-7 is a better fit for the DNA end. Germline-derived CDR1 and CDR2 are ENHRY and SYGVKD. The CDR3 runs 14 residues. The CDR3 sequence is CAISEGRGLYEQYF. For the CDR3, the DNA is TGTGCCATCAGTGAGGGCAGGGGCCTCTACGAGCAGTACTTC.

This chain links TRBV7-2 with TRBJ2-7; 10 bases are a match to TRBD1. CDR3 length: 14 amino acids. With 8 bases clipped from V and 6 bases from J, the junction kept 10 bases outside the gene matches. The germline CDR1 and CDR2 sequences are SGHTA and FQGNSA. The CDR3 loop reads CASSPGQGLAEQYF. As DNA, the CDR3 is TGTGCCAGCTCTCCGGGACAGGGGCTCGCCGAGCAGTACTTC. Variable domain in full (rest from reference TRBV7-2 and TRBJ2-7): GAGVSQSPSNKVTEKGKDVELRCDPISGHTALYWYRQSLGQGLEFLIYFQGNSAPDKSGLPSDRFSAERTGGSVSTLTIQRTQQEDSAVYLCASSPGQGLAEQYFGPGTRLTVT.

The chain employs TRBV9 and TRBJ1-1; no definite D call. The germline V and J ends were trimmed by 0 bases and 0 bases, with 9 bases remaining between them. Germline CDR1 is SGDLS and CDR2 is YYNGEE. This CDR3 spans 15 amino acids. CDR3 sequence: CASSVGYSLNTEAFF. In DNA, the CDR3 is TGTGCCAGCAGCGTAGGTTACAGTCTGAACACTGAAGCTTTCTTT.

The V call is TRBV5-1, the J call TRBJ2-3, with 9 positions matching TRBD2. Germline assignment: CDR1 SGHRS and CDR2 YFSETQ. The CDR3 is 16 amino acids. Trimming cost V 4 bases and J 6 bases; bases outside gene matches: 12. The CDR3 region has the DNA TGCGCCAGCAGCCTGGGTTCGGTTAGCGGGGGTGATACGCAGTATTTT. Translated, it gives CASSLGSVSGGDTQYF.

This rearrangement joins TRBV13 to TRBJ2-1; 7 nucleotides match TRBD2. There are 17 residues in the CDR3. Looked up from germline, CDR1 is PRHDT and CDR2 is FYEKMQ (reference sequence). V lost 3 bases to trimming and J lost 4 bases; unmatched junction nucleotides: 12. DNA of the CDR3: TGTGCCAGCAGCTTCGACGGAGGGCTAGCGGATTACAATGAGCAGTTCTTC. Translated, it gives CASSFDGGLADYNEQFF.

This clone has more than one count but fewer than ten. The rearrangement uses TRBV4-1 and TRBJ1-4; a weak D match, TRBD1 (5 bases). Germline CDR1 MGHRA, CDR2 YSYEKL. The CDR3 runs to 15 residues. Deletions cut 1 base from V and 8 bases from J, with 14 bases between. CDR3 nucleotide sequence: TGCGCCAGCAGCCAAGGTTGGCAGGGTGGCGAAAAACTGTTTTTT. Translating gives CASSQGWQGGEKLFF.

The V call is TRBV14, the J call TRBJ1-3, with TRBD1 as a possible D gene (6 bases). V was shortened by 8 bases and J by 0 bases, with 8 bases between the two germline ends. The CDR3 sequence is 13 residues long. Per germline, CDR1 SGHDN and CDR2 FVKESK. The CDR3 DNA reads TGTGCCAGCCAACAGGGCTCTGGAAACACCATATATTTT. It codes for CASQQGSGNTIYF.

Concerning this clone itself: Additional DNA sequences in this sample encode the identical CDR3. CDR3 coding DNA: TGTGCCAGCAGCTTTGGACAGGGAAACACTGAAGCTTTCTTT. It codes for CASSFGQGNTEAFF. The V and J genes are TRBV27 and TRBJ1-1, with TRBD1 matching over 8 bases. In germline, CDR1 is MNHEY, CDR2 SMNVEV (reference sequence). This CDR3 spans 14 amino acids. The trim removed 6 bases at V and 2 bases at J, leaving 5 bases unmatched.

The rearrangement links TRBV5-1 to TRBJ2-7; D gene ambiguous. There are 13 residues in the CDR3. Germline lookup yields CDR1 SGHRS and CDR2 YFSETQ. Trimming left V 0 bases short and J 3 bases short, with 7 bases between. CDR3 residues: CASSLDNYYEQYF. CDR3 nucleotides: TGCGCCAGCAGCTTGGACAACTACTACGAGCAGTACTTC.

The chain recombines TRBV11-2 with TRBJ2-2; D remains unclear. Trimming shortened V by 2 bases and J by 1 base, and 11 bases separated the two germline ends. From germline, CDR1 is SGHAT and CDR2 FQNNGV. The CDR3 spans 16 residues. In DNA, the CDR3 is TGTGCCAGCAGCTTAAACCATGGCGGGAACACCGGGGAGCTGTTTTTT. Encoded protein: CASSLNHGGNTGELFF.

The V call is TRBV5-1, the J call TRBJ2-3; D gene unclear. This CDR3 is built from 13 residues. Trimming removed 1 base at V and 5 bases at J, with 8 bases between. Germline values: CDR1 SGHRS, CDR2 YFSETQ. Here the CDR3 DNA reads TGCGCCAGCAGCTTGTCTAGGCTAGATACGCAGTATTTT. This gives the protein CASSLSRLDTQYF.

The genes are TRBV7-2 and TRBJ1-5; 7 bases match TRBD1. Germline V CDR1 and CDR2: SGHTA, FQGNSA. The junction had 7 bases not matched to a gene; V was cut back by 7 bases and J by 1 base. This CDR3 comprises 15 residues. CDR3 amino acids: CASTRGTWSNQPQHF. CDR3 sequence (DNA): TGTGCCAGCACCAGGGGGACCTGGAGCAATCAGCCCCAGCATTTT.

The CDR3 DNA reads as TGTGCCACCCAGACAGGGAGCACGAACACCGGGGAGCTGTTTTTT. Its protein is CATQTGSTNTGELFF. V gene TRBV10-3 combines with J gene TRBJ2-2; 7 bases fit TRBD1. V lost 10 bases and J lost 0; bases outside the gene matches: 8. The CDR3 length is 15 residues. CDR1 is ENHRY and CDR2 is SYGVKD in the germline V gene.

The chain recombines TRBV6-6 with TRBJ1-2; the match to TRBD1 covers 8 bases. Trimming cost V 7 bases and J 6 bases; bases outside gene matches: 7. CDR1 is MNHNY and CDR2 is SVGAGI in the germline V gene (reference sequence). CDR3 size: 13 residues. DNA of the CDR3: TGTGCCAGCACTATGACAGGGGTCCATGGCTACACCTTC. Translating gives CASTMTGVHGYTF.